Below, 20 T cell receptor beta chains from the same sample are listed, as sequenced in a study of blood T cell repertoires in COVID-19. The method was immunoSEQ multiplex PCR; TCRdb's version includes in-frame clones alone and lacks a portion of them. The table shows some 250,000 clones, with 80% to 90% occurring only once. The specimen sequenced was peripheral blood. The receptors come from a man aged 55 to 70 with acute or convalescent COVID-19.

The V gene is TRBV5-4, the J gene TRBJ1-1; TRBD1 matches at 9 bases. Trimming took 1 base from V and 9 from J; bases not matched to a gene: 7. The CDR3 totals 14 residues. Germline assignment: CDR1 SGHNT and CDR2 YYREEE (reference sequence). CDR3 sequence: CASSLPTGGSQAFF. CDR3 DNA sequence: TGTGCCAGCAGCTTGCCGACAGGGGGTTCGCAAGCTTTCTTT.

This chain links TRBV27 with TRBJ2-4, with D perhaps matching TRBD2 (5 bases). CDR3 length: 13 amino acids. CDR1 MNHEY and CDR2 SMNVEV come from the germline V gene (reference sequence). Trimming stripped 5 bases from V and 2 bases from J, with 7 bases between. CDR3 nucleotides: TGTGCCAGCAGTACGGGGACCAAAAACATTCAGTACTTC. It encodes CASSTGTKNIQYF.

V and J are TRBV28 and TRBJ2-7, with D perhaps TRBD2 (6 bases). V was trimmed by 6 bases and J by 1 base, leaving 10 bases between them. CDR3 length equals 13 residues. Germline assignment: CDR1 MDHEN and CDR2 SYDVKM. Written as DNA, the CDR3 is TGTGCCAGCAGCCCCGGAGGGTCCTACGAGCAGTACTTC. Protein product: CASSPGGSYEQYF.

The chain is built from TRBV19 and TRBJ1-5, with D tentatively TRBD1 (5 bases). V was pared by 4 bases and J by 4 bases, with 14 bases between. From germline, CDR1 is LNHDA and CDR2 SQIVND (reference sequence). This CDR3 is 15 amino acids long. CDR3: CASSTSLQGNQPQHF. CDR3 nucleotides: TGTGCCAGTAGTACCTCACTTCAGGGAAATCAGCCCCAGCATTTT.

This clone is a singleton in its sample. The chain combines TRBV5-1 with TRBJ1-3; D is ambiguous. This CDR3 is 15 amino acids long. V was clipped by 0 bases and J by 0 bases, with 7 bases between them. Germline lookup yields CDR1 SGHRS and CDR2 YFSETQ. CDR3 in amino acids: CASSLGLSSGNTIYF. CDR3 nucleotides: TGCGCCAGCAGCTTGGGACTGAGCTCTGGAAACACCATATATTTT.

The table lists this clone with a count of one. The V gene is TRBV5-6, the J gene TRBJ1-6; 9 nucleotides match TRBD1. The germline V gene encodes CDR1 SGHDT and CDR2 YYEEEE. The CDR3 consists of 16 residues. V shed 4 bases and J 9 bases; nucleotides not matched to a gene: 11. Here the CDR3 DNA reads TGTGCCAGCAGCGAGGACAGGGGACTTATTGGTTCACCCCTCCACTTT. As protein: CASSEDRGLIGSPLHF.

The V call is TRBV19, the J call TRBJ1-5; 12 bases line up with TRBD1. From germline, CDR1 is LNHDA and CDR2 SQIVND (reference sequence). This CDR3 comprises 17 residues. After removal of 3 bases from V and 4 bases from J, the junction contained 7 bases not matched to a gene. The CDR3 spells CASSMGTGGGNNQPQHF. In DNA, the CDR3 is TGTGCCAGTAGTATGGGGACAGGGGGCGGGAATAATCAGCCCCAGCATTTT.

The rearrangement uses TRBV4-1 and TRBJ2-3; TRBD2 is a possible D gene (6 bases). The CDR3 runs to 15 residues. Trimming cost V 5 bases and J 3 bases, with 15 bases left between them. Germline assignment: CDR1 MGHRA and CDR2 YSYEKL. The CDR3 DNA follows: TGCGCCAGCAGCTCCCCGCTCGGGGGTACAGATACGCAGTATTTT. Amino acids: CASSSPLGGTDTQYF.

This clone occurred a few times. The CDR3 loop is CASTPRGGGDTEAFF. CDR3 in DNA: TGTGCCAGCACCCCAAGGGGGGGTGGGGACACTGAAGCTTTCTTT. The chain is built from TRBV27 and TRBJ1-1, with D tentatively TRBD1 (6 bases). The CDR3 is 15 residues long. Trimming removed 7 bases from V and 3 bases from J, with 18 bases in between. Germline CDR1 reads MNHEY; CDR2 reads SMNVEV (reference sequence).

The rearrangement joins TRBV6-2 or TRBV6-3 to TRBJ2-2, with TRBD2 identical over 12 bases. V gave up 2 bases and J gave up 6 bases; unmatched junction bases: 10. The germline V gene encodes CDR1 MNHEY and CDR2 SVGEGT. The CDR3 runs to 18 residues. The CDR3 protein is CASSYPSRLAGEPGELFF. CDR3 DNA: TGTGCCAGCAGTTACCCGTCACGACTAGCGGGAGAGCCCGGGGAGCTGTTTTTT.

The V gene is TRBV19, the J gene TRBJ2-7; D may be TRBD1 (5 bases). This CDR3 region has 13 residues. CDR1 and CDR2 (germline): LNHDA, SQIVND (reference sequence). Between the trimmed V and J ends, which lost 1 base and 2 bases, there was a span of 6 bases. For the CDR3, the DNA is TGTGCCAGTAGTATAGTAGGGGCCTACGAGCAGTACTTC. Its protein is CASSIVGAYEQYF.

This sequence joins TRBV30 and TRBJ2-2; unclear D gene. The germline CDR1 and CDR2 sequences are GTSNPN and SVGIG (reference sequence). V lost 1 base, J lost 6 bases, and 12 bases lay in between. The CDR3 is made up of 14 amino acids. The CDR3 reads CAWSGAVWAGELFF. The CDR3 nucleotides are TGTGCCTGGAGTGGGGCAGTTTGGGCCGGGGAGCTGTTTTTT.

This chain uses TRBV19 with TRBJ1-4; D is uncertain. Looked up from germline, CDR1 is LNHDA and CDR2 is SQIVND (reference sequence). Trimming stripped 3 bases from V and 8 bases from J, with 13 bases between. The CDR3 spans 14 residues. Written as DNA, the CDR3 is TGTGCCAGTAGTATTACGGGGAGTCGGGAAAAACTGTTTTTT. Translation: CASSITGSREKLFF.

This rearrangement joins TRBV19 to TRBJ2-5; 12 bases are a match to TRBD2. The CDR3 runs to 16 residues. CDR1 and CDR2 (germline): LNHDA, SQIVND (reference sequence). V lost 5 bases, J lost 5 bases, and 9 bases stayed unmatched. The CDR3 nucleotides are TGTGCCAGTAGTGCACTCCCTAGCGGGGGGGCTGAGACCCAGTACTTC. Amino acids: CASSALPSGGAETQYF.

V usage is TRBV5-1 and J usage is TRBJ2-5, with a weak D call TRBD1 (6 bases). This CDR3 is built from 14 residues. The V gene's germline CDR1 is SGHRS and CDR2 YFSETQ. V was clipped by 0 bases and J by 5 bases, with 11 bases between them. The CDR3 nucleotides are TGCGCCAGCAGCTTGGAGCAGGGGTGGGAGACCCAGTACTTC. Amino acid sequence: CASSLEQGWETQYF.

The chain uses TRBV7-9 and TRBJ2-2, with D possibly being TRBD1 (6 bases). Per the germline V gene, CDR1 is SEHNR and CDR2 is FQNEAQ (reference sequence). V dropped 1 base and J dropped 4 bases, with 19 bases sitting between them. This CDR3 is built from 18 residues. The CDR3: CASSLVEGIQGFTGELFF. Written as DNA, the CDR3 is TGTGCCAGCAGCTTAGTCGAAGGTATTCAGGGGTTCACCGGGGAGCTGTTTTTT.

This chain connects TRBV19 to TRBJ2-5; D might be TRBD2 (5 bases). CDR1 and CDR2 from the germline V gene are LNHDA and SQIVND (reference sequence). The V gene lost 5 bases and the J gene lost 5 bases, with 18 bases spanning the gap. The length of the CDR3 is 15 residues. The CDR3 loop is CASSPRVSPGETQYF. CDR3 DNA sequence: TGTGCCAGTAGTCCGAGGGTCTCACCGGGGGAGACCCAGTACTTC.

The V call is TRBV5-8, the J call TRBJ2-5, with 8 bases matching TRBD1. CDR3 size: 16 residues. Trimming cost V 4 bases and J 4 bases; bases outside gene matches: 12. Germline V gene sequence: CDR1 SGHTS, CDR2 YDEGEE. CDR3 in DNA: TGTGCCAGCAGCATTCAGGACAGGGCGTTGGGAGAGACCCAGTACTTC. Residues: CASSIQDRALGETQYF.

The rearrangement uses TRBV7-2 and TRBJ2-3; unclear D gene. Per the germline V gene, CDR1 is SGHTA and CDR2 is FQGNSA. The CDR3 is 12 amino acids. V was shortened by 5 bases and J by 4 bases, with 7 bases between the two germline ends. DNA for the CDR3: TGTGCCAGCAGCCACCAGTCAGATACGCAGTATTTT. Translating it yields CASSHQSDTQYF. The full variable domain, its missing parts supplied by reference TRBV7-2 and TRBJ2-3, is GAGVSQSPSNKVTEKGKDVELRCDPISGHTALYWYRQSLGQGLEFLIYFQGNSAPDKSGLPSDRFSAERTGGSVSTLTIQRTQQEDSAVYLCASSHQSDTQYFGPGTRLTVL.

The V gene is TRBV18, the J gene TRBJ2-7; 11 positions match TRBD1. J lost 5 bases, V lost 5 bases, and 11 bases had no gene match. Germline V gene lookup returns CDR1 KGHSH and CDR2 LQKENI. The CDR3 spans 16 residues. CDR3 region: CASSSSWTGGADEQYF. CDR3 in DNA: TGTGCCAGCTCATCCTCTTGGACAGGGGGCGCGGACGAGCAGTACTTC.